This TCR beta chain was identified in a study of blood T cell repertoires in COVID-19. Those who participated ranged in age from roughly 18 to 100 years and resided in under 25 US areas. CDR3 length: 14 amino acids. The V and J ends lost 4 bases and 6 bases, in that order; junction bases with no gene match: 7. The germline gives CDR1 SGHRS, CDR2 YFSETQ. Assay used: immunoSEQ multiplex PCR; TCRdb lists only in-frame clones, some missing. The sample yields 200,000 to 250,000 clones, about 90% seen once. The sample was PBMCs or T cells enriched from blood (not recorded which). The chain carries TRBV5-1 and TRBJ2-1, with 7 bases fitting TRBD2. The sequence was obtained from a man under 40 who had recovered from COVID-19. The CDR3 DNA reads as TGCGCCAGCAGCCGAACGGGGAGGGGCAATGAGCAGTTCTTC. It encodes CASSRTGRGNEQFF.